This T cell receptor (beta chain) was sequenced in a study of cytomegalovirus exposure and HLA in healthy donors. Study in general: Of some 400 genotyped donors, about 80% clustered with self-reported Caucasian donors.

The PCR contained 60 Vbeta and 13 Jbeta primers. Repertoires were generated with immunoSEQ multiplex PCR, while TCRdb's copy carries only in-frame clones and drops some. The data hold roughly 170,000 clones, with 80% observed a single time. Germline assignment: CDR1 LGHNA and CDR2 YSLEER. The V and J ends lost 0 bases and 5 bases, in that order; junction bases with no gene match: 21. CDR3 size: 22 residues. The TCR sequence derives from a man aged 30 to 39 in good health and CMV-seropositive. Sequencing was carried out using PBMCs. The J gene is TRBJ2-1, the V gene TRBV4-3, with 11 bases fitting TRBD2. The CDR3 DNA sequence: TGCGCCAGCAGCCAAGATGTATTCTGGGGCGTAGCGGGGGGGCAGAGAAACAATGAGCAGTTCTTC. Translating gives CASSQDVFWGVAGGQRNNEQFF.